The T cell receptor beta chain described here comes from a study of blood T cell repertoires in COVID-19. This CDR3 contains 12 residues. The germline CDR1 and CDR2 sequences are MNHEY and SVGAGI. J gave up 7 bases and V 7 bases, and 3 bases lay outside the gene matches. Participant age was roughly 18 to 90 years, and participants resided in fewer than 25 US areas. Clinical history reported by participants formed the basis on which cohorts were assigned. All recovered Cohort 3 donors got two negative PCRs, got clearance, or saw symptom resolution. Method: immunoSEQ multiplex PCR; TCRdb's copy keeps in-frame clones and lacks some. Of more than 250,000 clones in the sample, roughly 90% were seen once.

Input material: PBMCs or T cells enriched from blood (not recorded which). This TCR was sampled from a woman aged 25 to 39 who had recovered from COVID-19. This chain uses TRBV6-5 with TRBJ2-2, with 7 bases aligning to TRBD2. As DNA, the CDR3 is TGTGCCAGCATTCGGGAGGTCGGGGAGCTGTTTTTT. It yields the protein CASIREVGELFF.